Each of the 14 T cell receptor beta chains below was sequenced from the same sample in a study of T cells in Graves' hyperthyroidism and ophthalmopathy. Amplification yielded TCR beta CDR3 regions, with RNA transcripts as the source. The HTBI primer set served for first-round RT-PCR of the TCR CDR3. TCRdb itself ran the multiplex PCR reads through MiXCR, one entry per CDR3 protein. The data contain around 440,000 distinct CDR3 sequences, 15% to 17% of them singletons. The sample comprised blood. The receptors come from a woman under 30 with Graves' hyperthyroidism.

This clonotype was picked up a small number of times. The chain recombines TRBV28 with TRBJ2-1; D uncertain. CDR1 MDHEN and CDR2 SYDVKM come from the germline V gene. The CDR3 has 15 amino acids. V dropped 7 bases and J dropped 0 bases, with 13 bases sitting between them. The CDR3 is CASIPSPSSYNEQFF. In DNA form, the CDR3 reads TGTGCCAGCATTCCCTCGCCTAGCTCCTACAATGAGCAGTTCTTC.

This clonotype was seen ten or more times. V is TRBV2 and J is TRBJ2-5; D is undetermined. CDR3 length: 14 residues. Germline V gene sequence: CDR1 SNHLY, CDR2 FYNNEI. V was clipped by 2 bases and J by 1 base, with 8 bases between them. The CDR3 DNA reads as TGTGCCAGCAGTGAACTGAGTGCCCAAGAGACCCAGTACTTC. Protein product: CASSELSAQETQYF.

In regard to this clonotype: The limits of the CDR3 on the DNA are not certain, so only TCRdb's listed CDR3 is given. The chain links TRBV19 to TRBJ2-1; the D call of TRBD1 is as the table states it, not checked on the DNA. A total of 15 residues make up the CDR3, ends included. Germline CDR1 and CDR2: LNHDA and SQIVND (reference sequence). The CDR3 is CASSWGTGAYNEQLF.

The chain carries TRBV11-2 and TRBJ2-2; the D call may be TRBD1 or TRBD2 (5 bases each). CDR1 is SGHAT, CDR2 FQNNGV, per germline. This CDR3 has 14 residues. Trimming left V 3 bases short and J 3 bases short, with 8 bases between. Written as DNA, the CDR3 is TGTGCCAGCAGCTTTGGGACCTACACCGGGGAGCTGTTTTTT. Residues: CASSFGTYTGELFF.

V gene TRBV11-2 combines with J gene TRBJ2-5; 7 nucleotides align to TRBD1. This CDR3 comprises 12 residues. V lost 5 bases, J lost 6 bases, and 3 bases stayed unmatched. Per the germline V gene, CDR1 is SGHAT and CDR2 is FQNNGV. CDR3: CASSRQGQTQYF. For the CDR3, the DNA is TGTGCCAGCAGCCGACAGGGACAGACCCAGTACTTC.

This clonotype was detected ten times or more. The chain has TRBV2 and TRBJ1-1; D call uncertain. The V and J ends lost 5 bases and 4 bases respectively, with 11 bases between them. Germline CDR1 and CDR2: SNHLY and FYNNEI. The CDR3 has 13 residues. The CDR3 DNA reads TGTGCCAGCAGTATTCGGGAGACCACTGAAGCTTTCTTT. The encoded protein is CASSIRETTEAFF.

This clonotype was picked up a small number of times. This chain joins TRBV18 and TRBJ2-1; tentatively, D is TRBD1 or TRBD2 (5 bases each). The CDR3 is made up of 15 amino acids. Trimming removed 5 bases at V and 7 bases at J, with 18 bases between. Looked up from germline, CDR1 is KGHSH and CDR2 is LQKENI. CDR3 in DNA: TGTGCCAGCTCAAAAACCGGGACCCCAGGTAATGAGCAGTTCTTC. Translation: CASSKTGTPGNEQFF.

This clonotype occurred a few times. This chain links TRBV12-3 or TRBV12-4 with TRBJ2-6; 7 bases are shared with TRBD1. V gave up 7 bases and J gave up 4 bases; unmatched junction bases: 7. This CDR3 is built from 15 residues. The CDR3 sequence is CASTKQGWGANVLTF. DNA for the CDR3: TGTGCCAGCACAAAACAGGGGTGGGGGGCCAACGTCCTGACTTTC.

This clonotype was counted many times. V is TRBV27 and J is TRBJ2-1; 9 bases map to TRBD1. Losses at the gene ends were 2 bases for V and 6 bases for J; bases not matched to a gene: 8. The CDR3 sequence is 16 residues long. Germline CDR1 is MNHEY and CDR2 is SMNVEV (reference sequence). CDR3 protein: CASSLSGTGLLNEQFF. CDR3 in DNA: TGTGCCAGCAGTTTAAGTGGGACAGGGCTCCTCAATGAGCAGTTCTTC.

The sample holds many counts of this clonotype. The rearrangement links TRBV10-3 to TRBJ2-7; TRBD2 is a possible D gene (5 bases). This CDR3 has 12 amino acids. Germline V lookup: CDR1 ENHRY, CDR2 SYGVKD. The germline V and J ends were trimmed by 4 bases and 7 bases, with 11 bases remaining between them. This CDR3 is CAISANTGEQYF. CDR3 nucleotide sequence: TGTGCCATCAGTGCGAACACGGGGGAGCAGTACTTC.

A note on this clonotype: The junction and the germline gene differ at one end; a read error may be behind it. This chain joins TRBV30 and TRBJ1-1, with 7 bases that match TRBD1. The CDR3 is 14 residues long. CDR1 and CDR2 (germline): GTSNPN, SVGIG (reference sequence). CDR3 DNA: TGTGCCTGGAAAGGGGCAGGGGGGAACACTGAAGCTTCCTTT. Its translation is CAWKGAGGNTEASF.

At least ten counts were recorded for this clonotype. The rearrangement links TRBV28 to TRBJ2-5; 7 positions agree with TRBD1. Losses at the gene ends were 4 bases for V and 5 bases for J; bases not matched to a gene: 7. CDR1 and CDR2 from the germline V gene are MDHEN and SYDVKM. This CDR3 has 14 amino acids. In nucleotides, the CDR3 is TGTGCCAGCAGTTCCCCAGGGGGTCGGGAGACCCAGTACTTC. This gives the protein CASSSPGGRETQYF.

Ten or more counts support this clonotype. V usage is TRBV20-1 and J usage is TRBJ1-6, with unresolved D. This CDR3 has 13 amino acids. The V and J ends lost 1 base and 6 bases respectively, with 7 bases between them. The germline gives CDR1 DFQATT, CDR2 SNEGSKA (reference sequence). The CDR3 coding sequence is TGCAGTGCTAGAGTGCTGGGTAATTCACCCCTCCACTTT. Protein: CSARVLGNSPLHF.

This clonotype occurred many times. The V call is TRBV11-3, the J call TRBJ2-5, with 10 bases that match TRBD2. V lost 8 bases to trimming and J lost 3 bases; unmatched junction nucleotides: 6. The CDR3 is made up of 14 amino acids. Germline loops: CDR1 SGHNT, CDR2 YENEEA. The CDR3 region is CASVVLAGEETQYF. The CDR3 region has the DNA TGTGCCAGCGTAGTCCTAGCGGGAGAAGAGACCCAGTACTTC.